These T cell receptor beta chains were read from a single sample in a study of human T cells and chemical hapten exposure. TCRdb re-called the RACE reads with MiXCR, one entry per CDR3 protein. The sample contains under 200,000 distinct CDR3 sequences, roughly 15% of which appear only once. Sequenced here: whole blood, sampled in connection with sensitization to the hapten diphenylcyclopropenone (DPC). These receptors were obtained from a woman aged 25 to 45 with alopecia areata. Some clones in this sample may be carry-over from other donors' samples. CDR3s include the opening cysteine and the closing phenylalanine or tryptophan. A D gene is named only where the DNA matches it firmly. Size is stated for part of the rows, as once, few or many counts, or as a class when the clone is expanded.

V: TRBV20-1
size: once
D: TRBD2
J: TRBJ2-7
CDR3: CSARSSSGRAYEQYF
DNA: TGCAGTGCTAGATCCTCTAGCGGGAGGGCCTACGAGCAGTACTTC

V: TRBV12-3/TRBV12-4
size: .
D: .
J: TRBJ2-1
CDR3: CATTRAASYNEQFF
DNA: TGTGCCACCACGAGAGCGGCCTCCTACAATGAGCAGTTCTTC

V: TRBV7-8
size: .
D: .
J: TRBJ2-3
CDR3: CASSLVTGTDTQYF
DNA: TGTGCCAGCAGCTTGGTTACAGGGACGGATACGCAGTATTTT

V: TRBV6-1
size: many
D: TRBD1
J: TRBJ2-3
CDR3: CASSGHSGTGVSDTQYF
DNA: TGTGCCAGCAGTGGGCACTCCGGGACAGGGGTTTCAGATACGCAGTATTTT

V: TRBV5-1
size: .
D: .
J: TRBJ2-5
CDR3: CASSLAFQETQYF
DNA: TGCGCCAGCAGCTTGGCCTTTCAAGAGACCCAGTACTTC

V: TRBV10-3
size: few
D: .
J: TRBJ2-1
CDR3: CAISSSRGAGEQFF
DNA: TGTGCCATCAGCAGTTCGCGGGGAGCTGGGGAGCAGTTCTTC

V: TRBV12-3/TRBV12-4
size: .
D: .
J: TRBJ1-1
CDR3: CASSPGHSEAFF
DNA: TGTGCCAGCAGCCCAGGACACTCTGAAGCTTTCTTT

V: TRBV29-1
size: .
D: .
J: TRBJ1-2
CDR3: CSVEGRGVYGYTF
DNA: TGCAGCGTTGAAGGCAGGGGTGTCTATGGCTACACCTTC

V: TRBV28
size: .
D: .
J: TRBJ2-7
CDR3: CASRPGPYYEQYF
DNA: TGTGCCAGCAGACCGGGACCCTACTACGAGCAGTACTTC

V: TRBV6-5
size: few
D: .
J: TRBJ1-6
CDR3: CASSWEDNSPLHF
DNA: TGTGCCAGCAGTTGGGAAGATAATTCACCCCTCCACTTT

V: TRBV4-2
size: many
D: TRBD1
J: TRBJ2-7
CDR3: CASSAPDRERQYF
DNA: TGTGCCAGCAGCGCACCCGACAGGGAGCGGCAGTACTTC

V: TRBV4-3
size: .
D: .
J: TRBJ1-2
CDR3: CASSQGITDGYTF
DNA: TGCGCCAGCAGCCAGGGAATAACGGATGGCTACACCTTC

V: TRBV3-1
size: .
D: .
J: TRBJ1-5
CDR3: CASSQTGQPQHF
DNA: TGTGCCAGCAGCCAAACGGGGCAGCCCCAGCATTTT

V: TRBV7-8
size: .
D: TRBD2
J: TRBJ2-7
CDR3: CASSLGFLAGGYEQYF
DNA: TGTGCCAGCAGCTTAGGCTTTTTAGCGGGAGGGTACGAGCAGTACTTC

V: TRBV27
size: few
D: .
J: TRBJ1-6
CDR3: CASSYGGPISSYNSPLHF
DNA: TGTGCCAGCAGTTACGGTGGCCCCATTAGCTCCTATAATTCACCCCTCCACTTT

V: TRBV20-1
size: .
D: .
J: TRBJ1-2
CDR3: CSARDNGYTF
DNA: TGCAGTGCTAGAGATAATGGCTACACCTTC

V: TRBV4-2
size: .
D: TRBD1
J: TRBJ2-1
CDR3: CASSQGGLGGQQFF
DNA: TGTGCCAGCAGCCAAGGTGGGCTAGGGGGCCAGCAGTTCTTC

V: TRBV7-2
size: .
D: .
J: TRBJ1-2
CDR3: CASSLAPVNYGYTF
DNA: TGTGCCAGCAGCTTAGCCCCAGTTAACTATGGCTACACCTTC

V: TRBV9
size: .
D: .
J: TRBJ1-3
CDR3: CASSAGFSAGNTIYF
DNA: TGTGCCAGCAGCGCGGGATTCTCCGCCGGAAACACCATATATTTT

V: TRBV29-1
size: .
D: TRBD2
J: TRBJ2-5
CDR3: CSSWGSGTRGETQYF
DNA: TGCAGCTCCTGGGGCTCGGGGACGCGGGGGGAGACCCAGTACTTC

V: TRBV5-4
size: .
D: TRBD2
J: TRBJ2-2
CDR3: CASSLAGGRTGELFF
DNA: TGTGCCAGCAGCTTGGCTGGCGGGAGAACCGGGGAGCTGTTTTTT

V: TRBV11-3
size: .
D: TRBD1
J: TRBJ2-3
CDR3: CASSLGGGTGRFTDTQYF
DNA: TGTGCCAGCAGCTTAGGCGGAGGGACAGGTCGATTCACAGATACGCAGTATTTT

V: TRBV20-1
size: .
D: TRBD1
J: TRBJ1-2
CDR3: CSAGTGRNLGYTF
DNA: TGCAGCGCAGGGACAGGGAGAAATCTTGGCTACACCTTC

V: TRBV28
size: many
D: .
J: TRBJ2-1
CDR3: CASSSTSRYNEQFF
DNA: TGTGCCAGCAGCTCGACTAGTAGATACAATGAGCAGTTCTTC

V: TRBV7-6
size: many
D: .
J: TRBJ2-2
CDR3: CASSLGAGNTGELFF
DNA: TGTGCCAGCAGCTTAGGAGCCGGGAACACCGGGGAGCTGTTTTTT

V: TRBV6-1
size: few
D: .
J: TRBJ1-1
CDR3: CASSEDTPGIGTEAFF
DNA: TGTGCCAGCAGTGAAGATACCCCAGGGATTGGGACTGAAGCTTTCTTT

V: TRBV19
size: .
D: .
J: TRBJ2-1
CDR3: CASREALGGSYNEQFF
DNA: TGTGCCAGTAGAGAGGCCCTAGGGGGTTCCTACAATGAGCAGTTCTTC

V: TRBV19
size: .
D: TRBD1
J: TRBJ2-7
CDR3: CASSRDRASYEQYF
DNA: TGTGCCAGTAGTAGAGACAGGGCCTCCTACGAGCAGTACTTC

V: TRBV28
size: .
D: TRBD1
J: TRBJ2-7
CDR3: CASTPLGTEIYEQYF
DNA: TGTGCCAGCACCCCCCTCGGGACAGAGATTTACGAGCAGTACTTC

V: TRBV24-1
size: .
D: TRBD1
J: TRBJ1-5
CDR3: CATSDAGTANQPQHF
DNA: TGTGCCACCAGTGACGCCGGGACAGCAAATCAGCCCCAGCATTTT

V: TRBV3-1
size: few
D: .
J: TRBJ1-1
CDR3: CASSQDFASLNTEAFF
DNA: TGTGCCAGCAGCCAAGATTTCGCCAGTTTGAACACTGAAGCTTTCTTT

V: TRBV6-2/TRBV6-3
size: few
D: .
J: TRBJ2-7
CDR3: CASSYSRISYEQYF
DNA: TGTGCCAGCAGTTACAGTCGAATCTCCTACGAGCAGTACTTC

V: TRBV27
size: few
D: .
J: TRBJ2-5
CDR3: CASIGRDPFYQETQYF
DNA: TGTGCCAGCATTGGCAGGGACCCCTTTTACCAAGAGACCCAGTACTTC

V: TRBV29-1
size: many
D: .
J: TRBJ2-2
CDR3: CSAAGSGELFF
DNA: TGCAGTGCCGCAGGGTCCGGGGAGCTGTTTTTT

V: TRBV7-9
size: many
D: .
J: TRBJ1-1
CDR3: CASSLAGGPNTEAFF
DNA: TGTGCCAGCAGCTTAGCCGGGGGTCCGAACACTGAAGCTTTCTTT

V: TRBV29-1
size: .
D: .
J: TRBJ2-7
CDR3: CSAQKDAYEQYF
DNA: TGCAGCGCACAAAAAGACGCCTACGAGCAGTACTTC

V: TRBV10-3
size: many
D: .
J: TRBJ1-5
CDR3: CAISREPNQPQHF
DNA: TGTGCCATCAGCAGGGAGCCCAATCAGCCCCAGCATTTT

V: TRBV20-1
size: few
D: TRBD1
J: TRBJ2-2
CDR3: CSAQTGVTGELFF
DNA: TGCAGTGCCCAGACAGGGGTCACCGGGGAGCTGTTTTTT

V: TRBV29-1
size: many
D: .
J: TRBJ2-1
CDR3: CSAPYGSPGLEIRFF
DNA: TGCAGCGCCCCGTACGGAAGTCCTGGATTGGAAATTAGGTTCTTC

V: TRBV11-1
size: .
D: .
J: TRBJ2-7
CDR3: CASSSRQEGYEQYF
DNA: TGTGCCAGCAGCTCGAGACAGGAGGGGTACGAGCAGTACTTC

V: TRBV7-9
size: few
D: .
J: TRBJ2-3
CDR3: CASSPNGDTQYF
DNA: TGTGCCAGCAGCCCCAACGGGGATACGCAGTATTTT

V: TRBV11-2
size: few
D: .
J: TRBJ2-1
CDR3: CASSLGANDRNEQFF
DNA: TGTGCCAGCAGCTTAGGCGCGAACGACCGTAATGAGCAGTTCTTC

V: TRBV4-3
size: few
D: TRBD2
J: TRBJ2-3
CDR3: CASSQERGPTDTQYF
DNA: TGCGCCAGCAGCCAGGAGCGGGGCCCCACAGATACGCAGTATTTT

V: TRBV18
size: .
D: .
J: TRBJ1-2
CDR3: CASSPPITNYGYTF
DNA: TGTGCCAGCTCACCGCCCATTACTAACTATGGCTACACCTTC

V: TRBV6-5
size: .
D: .
J: TRBJ1-2
CDR3: CASSYSGQSPGNYRYTF
DNA: TGTGCCAGCAGTTACTCTGGGCAGAGCCCGGGAAACTATCGCTACACCTTC

V: TRBV29-1
size: few
D: .
J: TRBJ1-5
CDR3: CSVRGTNQPQHF
DNA: TGCAGCGTCCGGGGCACCAATCAGCCCCAGCATTTT

V: TRBV20-1
size: many
D: TRBD1
J: TRBJ1-1
CDR3: CSALQQGTAFF
DNA: TGCAGTGCCCTTCAACAGGGGACAGCTTTCTTT

V: TRBV10-3
size: few
D: .
J: TRBJ2-3
CDR3: CAISETRTDTQYF
DNA: TGTGCCATCAGTGAGACCCGCACAGATACGCAGTATTTT

V: TRBV6-5
size: few
D: TRBD2
J: TRBJ2-1
CDR3: CASSFGTSVSNEQFF
DNA: TGTGCCAGCAGTTTTGGGACTAGCGTGAGCAATGAGCAGTTCTTC

V: TRBV2
size: few
D: TRBD2
J: TRBJ2-3
CDR3: CASSVSGTLSDTQYF
DNA: TGTGCCAGCAGTGTAAGCGGGACTTTATCAGATACGCAGTATTTT

V: TRBV5-1
size: many
D: .
J: TRBJ1-2
CDR3: CASSQTEQGQYTF
DNA: TGCGCCAGCAGCCAGACCGAACAGGGACAATACACCTTC

V: TRBV6-1
size: .
D: TRBD1
J: TRBJ1-5
CDR3: CASSNRGRSNQPQHF
DNA: TGTGCCAGCAGCAACAGGGGAAGGAGCAATCAGCCCCAGCATTTT

V: TRBV11-2
size: .
D: TRBD1
J: TRBJ1-6
CDR3: CASSSQGGSPLHF
DNA: TGTGCCAGCAGCTCACAGGGGGGGTCACCCCTCCACTTT